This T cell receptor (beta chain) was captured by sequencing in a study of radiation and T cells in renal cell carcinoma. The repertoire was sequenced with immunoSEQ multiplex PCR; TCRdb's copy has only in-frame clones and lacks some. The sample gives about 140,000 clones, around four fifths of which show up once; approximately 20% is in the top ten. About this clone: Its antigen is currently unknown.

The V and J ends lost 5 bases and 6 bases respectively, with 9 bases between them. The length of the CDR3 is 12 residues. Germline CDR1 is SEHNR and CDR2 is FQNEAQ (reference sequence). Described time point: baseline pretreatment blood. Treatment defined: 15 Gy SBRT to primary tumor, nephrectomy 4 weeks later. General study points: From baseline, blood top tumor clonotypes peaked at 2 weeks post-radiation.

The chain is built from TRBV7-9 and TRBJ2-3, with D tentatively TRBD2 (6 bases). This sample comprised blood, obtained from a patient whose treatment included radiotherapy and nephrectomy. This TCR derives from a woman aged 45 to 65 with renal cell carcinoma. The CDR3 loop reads CASSTGRDTQYF. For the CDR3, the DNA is TGTGCCAGCAGCACGGGGAGGGATACGCAGTATTTT.